This T cell receptor (beta chain) was captured in a study of long-term antiretroviral therapy in people with HIV. The immunoSEQ assay was v3.0, run at survey level. Clones were sequenced by immunoSEQ multiplex PCR, and TCRdb holds only the in-frame ones, with some missing. Among about 18,000 clones listed, 79% were seen once. CDR1 and CDR2 from the germline V gene are MDHEN and SYDVKM. The length of the CDR3 is 14 residues. Donors needed at least one pre-ART PBMC sample plus at least two post-ART samples. People in the study who had HIV all got their treatment in the United States. Notes on this clone: One junction end disagrees with the germline gene, perhaps due to a read error.

The sample consisted of unsorted PBMCs, taken at the start of antiretroviral therapy, before treatment. The V gene is TRBV28, the J gene TRBJ2-7, with unresolved D. The TCR was taken from a man younger than 35 with HIV. This CDR3 reads CASRFLGSSDEQYF. DNA of the CDR3: TGTGCCAGCCGTTTCCTGGGATCGAGCGACGAGCAGTACTTC.